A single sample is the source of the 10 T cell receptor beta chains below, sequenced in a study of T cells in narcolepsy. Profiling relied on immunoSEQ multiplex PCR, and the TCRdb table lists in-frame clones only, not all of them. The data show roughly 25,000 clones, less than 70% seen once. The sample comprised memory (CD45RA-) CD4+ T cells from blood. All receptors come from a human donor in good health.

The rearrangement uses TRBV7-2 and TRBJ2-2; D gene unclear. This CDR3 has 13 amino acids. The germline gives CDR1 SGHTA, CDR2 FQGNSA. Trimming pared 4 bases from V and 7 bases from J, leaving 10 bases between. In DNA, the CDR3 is TGTGCCAGCAGCTCCGGCCCCGGCGGGGAGCTGTTTTTT. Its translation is CASSSGPGGELFF.

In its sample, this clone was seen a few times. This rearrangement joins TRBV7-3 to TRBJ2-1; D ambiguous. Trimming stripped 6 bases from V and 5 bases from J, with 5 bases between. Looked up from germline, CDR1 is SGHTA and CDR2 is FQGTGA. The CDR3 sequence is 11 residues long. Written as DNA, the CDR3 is TGTGCCAGCAGTTTAGACAATGAGCAGTTCTTC. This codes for CASSLDNEQFF.

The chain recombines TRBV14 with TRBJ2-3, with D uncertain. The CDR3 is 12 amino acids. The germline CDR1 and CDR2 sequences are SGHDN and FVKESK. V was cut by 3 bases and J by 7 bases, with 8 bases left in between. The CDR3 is CASSQELNTQYF. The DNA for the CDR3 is TGTGCCAGCAGCCAGGAATTGAATACGCAGTATTTT.

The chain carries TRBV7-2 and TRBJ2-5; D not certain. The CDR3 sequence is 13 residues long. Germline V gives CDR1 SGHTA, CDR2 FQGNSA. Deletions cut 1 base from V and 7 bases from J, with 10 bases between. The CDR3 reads CASSLGRAVTQYF. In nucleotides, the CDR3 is TGTGCCAGCAGCTTAGGACGGGCGGTGACCCAGTACTTC.

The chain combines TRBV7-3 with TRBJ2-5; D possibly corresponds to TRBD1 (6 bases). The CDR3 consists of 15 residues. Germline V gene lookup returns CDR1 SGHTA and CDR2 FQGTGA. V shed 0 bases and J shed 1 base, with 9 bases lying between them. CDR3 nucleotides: TGTGCCAGCAGCTTAACAGGGGGATCCCAAGAGACCCAGTACTTC. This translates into CASSLTGGSQETQYF.

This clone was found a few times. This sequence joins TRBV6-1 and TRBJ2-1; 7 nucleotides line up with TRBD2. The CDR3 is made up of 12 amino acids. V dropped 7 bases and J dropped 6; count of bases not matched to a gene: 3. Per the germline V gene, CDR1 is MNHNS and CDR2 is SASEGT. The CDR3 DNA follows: TGTGCCAGCACGCGGGGGATCAATGAGCAGTTCTTC. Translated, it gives CASTRGINEQFF.

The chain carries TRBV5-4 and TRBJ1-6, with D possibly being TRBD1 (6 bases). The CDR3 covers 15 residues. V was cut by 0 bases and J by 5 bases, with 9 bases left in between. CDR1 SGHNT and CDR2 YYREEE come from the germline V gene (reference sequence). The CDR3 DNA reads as TGTGCCAGCAGCTTGGGGACAGCTAATAATTCACCCCTCCACTTT. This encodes CASSLGTANNSPLHF.

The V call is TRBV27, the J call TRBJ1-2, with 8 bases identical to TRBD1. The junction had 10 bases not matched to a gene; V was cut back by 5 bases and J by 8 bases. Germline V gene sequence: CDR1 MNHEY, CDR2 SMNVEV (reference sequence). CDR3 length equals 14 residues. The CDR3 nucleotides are TGTGCCAGCAGTGCAAACGGACAGGGCTGGGGCTACACCTTC. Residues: CASSANGQGWGYTF.

CDR3 DNA sequence: TGTGCCAGCAGTTATTTGGGGGGAGGGCCGGGAGAGACCCAGTACTTC. This encodes CASSYLGGGPGETQYF. The genes are TRBV28 and TRBJ2-5; TRBD2 aligns across 7 bases. This CDR3 has 16 amino acids. CDR1 is MDHEN and CDR2 is SYDVKM in the germline V gene. The ends lost 4 bases at V and 4 bases at J; junction bases unmatched: 12. The whole variable domain, filled in from reference TRBV28 and TRBJ2-5, reads DVKVTQSSRYLVKRTGEKVFLECVQDMDHENMFWYRQDPGLGLRLIYFSYDVKMKEKGDIPEGYSVSREKKERFSLILESASTNQTSMYLCASSYLGGGPGETQYFGPGTRLLVL.

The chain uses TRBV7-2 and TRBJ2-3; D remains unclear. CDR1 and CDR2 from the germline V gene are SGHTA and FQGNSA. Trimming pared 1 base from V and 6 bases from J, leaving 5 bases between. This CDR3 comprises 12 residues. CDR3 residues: CASSLGVDTQYF. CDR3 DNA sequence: TGTGCCAGCAGCTTAGGGGTGGATACGCAGTATTTT.